This entry lists 15 T cell receptor beta chains sequenced from one sample in a study of vaccination and CD4 T cells after COVID-19. Treatment denoted: approximately nine-day PBMC culture with coronavirus spike peptide pools or control peptides (ViraFEST assay). The antigens for these receptors are not known. Oncomine TCR Beta short-read sequencing was applied to DNA from cultured CD4+ T cells. TCRdb reprocessed the PCR reads with MiXCR, giving one entry per CDR3 protein. The sample has 10,000 or so distinct CDR3 sequences; roughly three fifths are singletons. The specimen was CD4+ T cells from blood, cultured in vitro. These receptors were taken from a human donor who had recovered from COVID-19.

The V and J genes are TRBV11-2 and TRBJ2-5; no clear D. V was trimmed by 0 bases and J by 7 bases, leaving 9 bases between them. Germline values: CDR1 SGHAT, CDR2 FQNNGV. The length of the CDR3 is 13 residues. CDR3 sequence: CASSLEGYGTQYF. The CDR3 nucleotides read TGTGCCAGCAGCTTAGAAGGGTATGGGACCCAGTACTTC.

The chain couples TRBV27 to TRBJ1-5; the match to TRBD1 covers 7 bases. Germline V gene lookup returns CDR1 MNHEY and CDR2 SMNVEV (reference sequence). The CDR3 extends over 14 amino acids. Trimming removed 4 bases from V and 6 bases from J; junction bases left unmatched: 6. The CDR3 DNA sequence: TGTGCCAGCAGTTACAGATCAGGGGGTCAGCCCCAGCATTTT. Residues: CASSYRSGGQPQHF.

V and J are TRBV7-6 and TRBJ2-3; D is unresolved. The germline gives CDR1 SGHVS, CDR2 FNYEAQ. Trimming shortened V by 6 bases and J by 0 bases, and 10 bases separated the two germline ends. This CDR3 spans 14 amino acids. The CDR3 DNA follows: TGTGCCAGCAGTCAGGAGATTAGCACAGATACGCAGTATTTT. Protein product: CASSQEISTDTQYF.

The V call is TRBV7-9, the J call TRBJ1-1; TRBD1 aligns across 7 bases. After removal of 5 bases from V and 11 bases from J, the junction contained 11 bases not matched to a gene. The CDR3 is made up of 13 amino acids. The germline CDR1 and CDR2 sequences are SEHNR and FQNEAQ (reference sequence). The CDR3 is CASSLGQALHAFF. CDR3 coding DNA: TGTGCCAGCAGCCTAGGACAGGCCCTCCACGCTTTCTTT.

The chain couples TRBV6-2 or TRBV6-3 to TRBJ1-5; tentatively, D is TRBD1 (6 bases). The CDR3 loop spans 15 amino acids. The ends were cut back, 6 bases at V and 0 bases at J, with 12 bases in the middle. Germline-derived CDR1 and CDR2 are MNHEY and SVGEGT. CDR3 DNA sequence: TGTGCCAGCAGCCCTCGACAGGATAGCAATCAGCCCCAGCATTTT. It translates to CASSPRQDSNQPQHF.

This chain connects TRBV19 to TRBJ2-2; no reliable D call. Germline V gene sequence: CDR1 LNHDA, CDR2 SQIVND (reference sequence). The V gene lost 6 bases and the J gene lost 0 bases, with 11 bases spanning the gap. The CDR3 has 15 residues. The CDR3 DNA follows: TGTGCCAGTAGGTGGGCCTCCGCGAACACCGGGGAGCTGTTTTTT. It codes for CASRWASANTGELFF.

This clonotype was counted a few times. The gene calls are TRBV6-1 and TRBJ1-2, with 7 bases identical to TRBD1. Losses at the gene ends were 4 bases for V and 4 bases for J; bases not matched to a gene: 9. Germline CDR1 reads MNHNS; CDR2 reads SASEGT. The CDR3 length is 15 residues. The CDR3 is CASSAKTGVGYGYTF. The CDR3 DNA is TGTGCCAGCAGTGCCAAAACAGGGGTCGGCTATGGCTACACCTTC.

The chain is built from TRBV20-1 and TRBJ2-7; TRBD1 is a possible D gene (6 bases). The CDR3 totals 12 residues. In germline, CDR1 is DFQATT, CDR2 SNEGSKA (reference sequence). The germline V and J ends were trimmed by 6 bases and 3 bases, with 12 bases remaining between them. The CDR3 bases are TGCAGTGCGACACAGGGTATCTACGAGCAGTACTTC. It is translated as CSATQGIYEQYF.

This clonotype was observed a handful of times. This sequence joins TRBV20-1 and TRBJ1-2, with 7 nucleotides matching TRBD1. The CDR3 spans 12 residues. The germline V gene has CDR1 DFQATT and CDR2 SNEGSKA (reference sequence). V shed 6 bases, J shed 7 bases, and the junction held 8 bases outside the gene matches. DNA of the CDR3: TGCAGTGCCTACACAGGGGCGAGTGGCTACACCTTC. It codes for CSAYTGASGYTF.

This clonotype was observed a single time. V usage is TRBV11-2 and J usage is TRBJ1-2; D unclear. The CDR3 consists of 13 residues. Deletions cut 6 bases from V and 4 bases from J, with 12 bases between. The germline CDR1 and CDR2 sequences are SGHAT and FQNNGV. CDR3 region: CASSPGLSYGYTF. In DNA form, the CDR3 reads TGTGCCAGCAGTCCCGGGCTCTCCTATGGCTACACCTTC.

The chain uses TRBV6-1 and TRBJ1-6; D not resolved. The ends were cut back, 8 bases at V and 5 bases at J, with 10 bases in the middle. CDR1 and CDR2 from the germline V gene are MNHNS and SASEGT. The CDR3 length is 13 residues. CDR3 in DNA: TGTGCCAGCCGGTCACAGCATAATTCACCCCTCCACTTT. Protein sequence: CASRSQHNSPLHF.

The chain is built from TRBV6-2 or TRBV6-3 and TRBJ2-1, with 12 bases matching TRBD2. Per the germline V gene, CDR1 is MNHEY and CDR2 is SVGEGT. V gave up 0 bases and J gave up 6 bases; unmatched junction bases: 0. CDR3 length equals 15 residues. CDR3 coding DNA: TGTGCCAGCAGTTACTCGACTAGCGGGAGCAATGAGCAGTTCTTC. Residues: CASSYSTSGSNEQFF.

This clonotype has a handful of counts. The chain is built from TRBV11-3 and TRBJ1-1, with D unclear. This CDR3 region has 15 residues. Trimming stripped 1 base from V and 1 base from J, with 10 bases between. The germline gives CDR1 SGHNT, CDR2 YENEEA. The CDR3 sequence is CASSLASLPNTEAFF. CDR3 DNA sequence: TGTGCCAGCAGCTTAGCCAGCCTGCCGAACACTGAAGCTTTCTTT.

The chain carries TRBV11-3 and TRBJ1-5; D unclear. The germline CDR1 and CDR2 sequences are SGHNT and YENEEA. The CDR3 is made up of 13 amino acids. The V and J ends lost 2 bases and 4 bases respectively, with 6 bases between them. CDR3 bases: TGTGCCAGCAGCTTAACAGCTAATCAGCCCCAGCATTTT. It codes for CASSLTANQPQHF.

The chain recombines TRBV20-1 with TRBJ1-1; D ambiguous. Trimming left V 5 bases short and J 3 bases short, with 4 bases between. Germline CDR1 reads DFQATT; CDR2 reads SNEGSKA (reference sequence). CDR3 length: 10 residues. The CDR3 region is CSAGDTEAFF. The DNA of the CDR3 is TGCAGTGCTGGTGACACTGAAGCTTTCTTT.